In its sample, the clone carrying this TCR beta chain was seen once. This sample was taken from a study of T cell responses to AZD1222 COVID-19 vaccine. Here immunoSEQ multiplex PCR was the method, and the copy in TCRdb shows in-frame clones only, minus some. The sample lists 170,000 or so clones, 90% occurring once. This sample comprised peripheral blood, obtained on day 0 of AZD1222 vaccination. This TCR came from an adult in good health.

DNA of the CDR3: TGTGCCAGCAGCCAAGAAGGGGGAGCGAGCTCCTACGAGCAGTACTTC. The encoded protein is CASSQEGGASSYEQYF. This chain connects TRBV3-1 (or the pseudogene TRBV3-2) to TRBJ2-7; maybe TRBD1 (6 bases). The germline V gene has CDR1 LGHDT and CDR2 YNNKEL (reference sequence). V was cut by 0 bases and J by 0 bases, with 12 bases left in between. The CDR3 is 16 amino acids.